A single sample is the source of the 21 T cell receptor beta chains below, sequenced in a study of T-cell memory formation after mild COVID-19. TCRdb fed the 5' RACE reads into MiXCR, producing one record per CDR3 protein. The top ten hold more than 20% of the sample, which has over 150,000 distinct CDR3 sequences, 20% to 25% seen once. The source material was PBMCs or a T cell subset sorted from them (not recorded which). These TCRs come from an adult woman who had mild COVID-19 (a few samples of this study predate the infection). Cell type and time point are not known.

The chain employs TRBV2 and TRBJ2-7; perhaps TRBD2 as D (6 bases). The germline V gene has CDR1 SNHLY and CDR2 FYNNEI. The CDR3 consists of 13 residues. V was cut by 4 bases and J by 6 bases, with 13 bases left in between. The CDR3 nucleotides are TGTGCCAGCAGTGGGGCCAGGGAGGCCGAGCAGTACTTC. This translates into CASSGAREAEQYF.

The chain has TRBV11-2 and TRBJ2-3; no reliable D call. V was clipped by 5 bases and J by 4 bases, with 10 bases between them. The length of the CDR3 is 13 residues. Germline V gene sequence: CDR1 SGHAT, CDR2 FQNNGV. CDR3 bases: TGTGCCAGCAGCCAGGCCTTTGCAGATACGCAGTATTTT. Amino acid sequence: CASSQAFADTQYF.

This clonotype was observed a handful of times. This chain links TRBV5-1 with TRBJ2-7, with 9 positions matching TRBD1. This CDR3 is built from 17 residues. CDR1 is SGHRS and CDR2 is YFSETQ in the germline V gene. V was pared by 3 bases and J by 3 bases, with 13 bases of the junction left unmatched. The CDR3 protein is CASSSPLTGGPVYEQYF. CDR3 nucleotide sequence: TGCGCCAGCAGCTCACCCCTGACAGGGGGTCCTGTCTACGAGCAGTACTTC.

The genes are TRBV27 and TRBJ2-2; D is perhaps TRBD2 (6 bases). The CDR3 consists of 17 residues. CDR1 MNHEY and CDR2 SMNVEV come from the germline V gene (reference sequence). The V and J ends lost 5 bases and 3 bases respectively, with 19 bases between them. The CDR3 sequence: CASSPGSEGFDTGELFF. The CDR3 DNA is TGTGCCAGCAGTCCCGGTTCGGAGGGTTTCGACACCGGGGAGCTGTTTTTT.

The rearrangement joins TRBV5-1 to TRBJ2-7; D is unresolved. The length of the CDR3 is 13 residues. Germline V gene lookup returns CDR1 SGHRS and CDR2 YFSETQ. V lost 4 bases to trimming and J lost 5 bases, with 13 bases between them. CDR3 amino acids: CASSDNRLNEQYF. CDR3 in DNA: TGCGCCAGCAGCGACAACCGGTTAAACGAGCAGTACTTC.

This clonotype turned up a few times. This chain joins TRBV5-6 and TRBJ2-7; D remains ambiguous. Per germline, CDR1 SGHDT and CDR2 YYEEEE. This CDR3 has 14 residues. V gave up 4 bases and J gave up 1 base, with 12 bases separating them. As DNA, the CDR3 is TGTGCCAGCAGCATTGTCCGCAATTCCTACGAGCAGTACTTC. Translated: CASSIVRNSYEQYF.

The V and J genes are TRBV24-1 and TRBJ2-3; TRBD2 matches at 9 bases. Trimming cost V 4 bases and J 5 bases; bases outside gene matches: 9. CDR3 size: 16 residues. Germline CDR1 is KGHDR and CDR2 is SFDVKD. CDR3 DNA sequence: TGTGCCACCAGTGACCCCCCTAGCGGGAAACTAGATACGCAGTATTTT. Its protein is CATSDPPSGKLDTQYF.

This chain connects TRBV20-1 to TRBJ1-1, with D uncertain. The germline CDR1 and CDR2 sequences are DFQATT and SNEGSKA (reference sequence). V lost 8 bases, J lost 5 bases, and 9 bases lay in between. The CDR3 consists of 10 residues. CDR3 in DNA: TGCAGTCCCCTAGGAACTGAAGCTTTCTTT. Translating gives CSPLGTEAFF.

There are a few counts of this clonotype. J is TRBJ1-1 and V is TRBV4-2, with 9 nucleotides matching TRBD1. The CDR3 runs to 15 residues. Germline CDR1 LGHNA, CDR2 YNFKEQ. The ends lost 1 base at V and 1 base at J; junction bases unmatched: 1. The chain's CDR3 is CASSQVGQGNTEAFF. CDR3 DNA: TGTGCCAGCAGCCAAGTGGGACAGGGGAACACTGAAGCTTTCTTT.

This clonotype has more than one count but fewer than ten. The rearrangement links TRBV6-5 to TRBJ2-2; D may be TRBD2 (6 bases). V lost 1 base and J 4 bases, leaving 16 bases between the germline ends. Germline V gives CDR1 MNHEY, CDR2 SVGAGI. The CDR3 spans 17 residues. DNA of the CDR3: TGTGCCAGCAGTTACTATTCCGGACTACTGGTCACCGGGGAGCTGTTTTTT. This encodes CASSYYSGLLVTGELFF.

Notes on this clonotype: A much larger clone differs from this one at a single base, so this may be a read error. The V gene is TRBV7-9, the J gene TRBJ2-3; D is uncertain. This CDR3 is built from 11 residues. V dropped 7 bases and J dropped 1 base, with 3 bases sitting between them. CDR1 and CDR2 (germline): SEHNR, FQNEAQ (reference sequence). The CDR3 spells CASTGTDTQYF. The DNA for the CDR3 is TGTGCCAGCACGGGCACAGATACGCAGTATTTT.

The J gene is TRBJ2-7, the V gene TRBV27; D uncertain. The CDR3 consists of 13 residues. In germline, CDR1 is MNHEY, CDR2 SMNVEV (reference sequence). The ends were cut back, 5 bases at V and 6 bases at J, with 14 bases in the middle. CDR3 sequence reads: CASSPVVWSEQYF. The CDR3 region has the DNA TGTGCCAGCAGTCCCGTTGTGTGGTCCGAGCAGTACTTC.

This clonotype was counted a single time. The J gene is TRBJ1-2, the V gene TRBV29-1; 10 bases agree with TRBD1. Per germline, CDR1 SQVTM and CDR2 ANQGSEA. V lost 3 bases, J lost 8 bases, and 9 bases stayed unmatched. This CDR3 has 14 residues. This CDR3 is CSVDRGQGMEGYTF. Here the CDR3 DNA reads TGCAGCGTTGATAGGGGACAGGGGATGGAAGGCTACACCTTC.

This clonotype was counted between two and nine times. The V call is TRBV12-3 or TRBV12-4, the J call TRBJ2-5; D remains unclear. Trimming left V 3 bases short and J 0 bases short, with 5 bases between. CDR3 length equals 13 residues. The CDR3 loop reads CASSFRDQETQYF. CDR3 coding DNA: TGTGCCAGCAGTTTCCGAGACCAAGAGACCCAGTACTTC.

J is TRBJ2-7 and V is TRBV20-1; 8 bases are shared with TRBD1. The V and J ends lost 6 bases and 0 bases, in that order; junction bases with no gene match: 4. The CDR3 spans 13 residues. Germline V lookup: CDR1 DFQATT, CDR2 SNEGSKA (reference sequence). CDR3 sequence (DNA): TGCAGTGCCAGGACAGGGAGCTCCTACGAGCAGTACTTC. Its translation is CSARTGSSYEQYF.

V and J are TRBV20-1 and TRBJ2-7, with TRBD1 as a possible D gene (6 bases). Germline lookup yields CDR1 DFQATT and CDR2 SNEGSKA (reference sequence). The CDR3 is 16 residues long. V lost 1 base, J lost 5 bases, and 21 bases lay in between. The chain's CDR3 is CSARVGSSWTVHEQYF. CDR3 DNA sequence: TGCAGTGCTAGAGTTGGGTCCTCCTGGACAGTCCACGAGCAGTACTTC.

The DNA of the CDR3 is TGCAGCGGCGTGTGGTCCAATGAGCAGTTCTTC. Protein sequence: CSGVWSNEQFF. The rearrangement joins TRBV29-1 to TRBJ2-1, with D unresolved. Between the trimmed V and J ends, which lost 7 bases and 6 bases, there was a span of 10 bases. Germline V CDR1 and CDR2: SQVTM, ANQGSEA. CDR3 length equals 11 residues.

V and J are TRBV29-1 and TRBJ2-2; D is ambiguous. Deletions cut 3 bases from V and 0 bases from J, with 2 bases between. This CDR3 has 12 residues. Germline V gene sequence: CDR1 SQVTM, CDR2 ANQGSEA. In nucleotides, the CDR3 is TGCAGCGTTGATTCGAACACCGGGGAGCTGTTTTTT. It is translated as CSVDSNTGELFF.

The count of this clonotype is one. The chain uses TRBV12-3 or TRBV12-4 and TRBJ2-7; no firm D call. CDR3 size: 13 residues. V lost 6 bases and J lost 3, with 12 bases in between. The CDR3 sequence: CASSEDGRYEQYF. DNA for the CDR3: TGTGCCAGCAGCGAGGACGGGCGCTACGAGCAGTACTTC.

This clonotype was picked up a small number of times. The CDR3 nucleotides read TGTGCCACCAGTTACGGAGCGGGAGGCTCCTACGAGCAGTACTTC. It encodes CATSYGAGGSYEQYF. The genes are TRBV15 and TRBJ2-7; 9 positions match TRBD2. The CDR3 is 15 residues long. Germline CDR1 and CDR2: LNHNV and YYDKDF (reference sequence). With 6 bases clipped from V and 0 bases from J, the junction kept 6 bases outside the gene matches.

V usage is TRBV6-2 or TRBV6-3 and J usage is TRBJ2-2; 7 bases fit TRBD1. CDR3 length: 16 residues. Unmatched junction bases numbered 13, after V lost 7 bases and J lost 5 bases. Germline CDR1 is MNHEY and CDR2 is SVGEGT. CDR3 protein: CASTVGQEMWTGELFF. In nucleotides, the CDR3 is TGTGCCAGCACCGTCGGACAGGAGATGTGGACCGGGGAGCTGTTTTTT.